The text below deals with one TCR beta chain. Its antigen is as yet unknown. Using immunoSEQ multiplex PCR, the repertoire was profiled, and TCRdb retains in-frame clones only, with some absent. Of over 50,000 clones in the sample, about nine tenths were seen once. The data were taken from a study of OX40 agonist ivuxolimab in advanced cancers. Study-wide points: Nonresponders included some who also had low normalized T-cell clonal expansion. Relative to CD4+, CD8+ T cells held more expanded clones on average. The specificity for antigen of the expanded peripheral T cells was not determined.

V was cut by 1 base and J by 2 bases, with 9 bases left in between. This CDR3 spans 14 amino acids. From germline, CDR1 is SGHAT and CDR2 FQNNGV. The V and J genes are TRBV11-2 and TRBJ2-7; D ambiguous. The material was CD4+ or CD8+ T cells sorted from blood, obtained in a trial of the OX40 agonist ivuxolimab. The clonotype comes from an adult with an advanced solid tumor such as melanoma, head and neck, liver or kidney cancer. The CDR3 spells CASSLVLTAYEQYF. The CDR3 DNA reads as TGTGCCAGCAGCTTAGTTCTAACTGCCTACGAGCAGTACTTC.